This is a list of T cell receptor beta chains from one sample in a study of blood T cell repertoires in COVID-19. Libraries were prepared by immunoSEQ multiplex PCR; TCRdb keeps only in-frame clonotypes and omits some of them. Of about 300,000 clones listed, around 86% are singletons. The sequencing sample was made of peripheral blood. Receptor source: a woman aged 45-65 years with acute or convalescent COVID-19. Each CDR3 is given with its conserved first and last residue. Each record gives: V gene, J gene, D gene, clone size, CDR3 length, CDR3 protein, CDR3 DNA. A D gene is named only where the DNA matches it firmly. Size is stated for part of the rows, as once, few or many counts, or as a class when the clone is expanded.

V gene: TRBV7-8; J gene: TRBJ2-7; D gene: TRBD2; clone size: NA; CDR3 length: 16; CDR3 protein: CASSSWTSGDSYEQYF; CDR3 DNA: TGTGCCAGCAGCTCCTGGACTAGCGGGGACTCCTACGAGCAGTACTTC
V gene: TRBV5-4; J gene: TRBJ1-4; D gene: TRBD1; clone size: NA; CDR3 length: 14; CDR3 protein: CASSEDRGYEKLFF; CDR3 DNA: TGTGCCAGCAGCGAGGACAGGGGGTATGAAAAACTGTTTTTT
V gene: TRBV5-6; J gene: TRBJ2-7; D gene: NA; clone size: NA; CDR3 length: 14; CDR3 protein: CASSLDRIAYEQYF; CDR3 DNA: TGTGCCAGCAGCTTGGACAGGATAGCCTACGAGCAGTACTTC
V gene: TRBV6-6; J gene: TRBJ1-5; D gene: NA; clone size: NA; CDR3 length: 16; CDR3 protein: CASSYQRGGDNQPQHF; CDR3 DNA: TGTGCCAGCAGTTACCAACGGGGGGGGGACAATCAGCCCCAGCATTTT
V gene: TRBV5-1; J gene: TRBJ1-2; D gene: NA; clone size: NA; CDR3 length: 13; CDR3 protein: CASSAGALDGYTF; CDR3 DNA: TGCGCCAGCAGCGCGGGGGCCTTAGATGGCTACACCTTC
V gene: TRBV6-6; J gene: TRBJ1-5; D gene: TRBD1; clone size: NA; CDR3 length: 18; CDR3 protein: CASSRSPLHRGSNQPQHF; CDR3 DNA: TGTGCCAGCAGCCGAAGTCCCCTCCACAGGGGGTCTAATCAGCCCCAGCATTTT
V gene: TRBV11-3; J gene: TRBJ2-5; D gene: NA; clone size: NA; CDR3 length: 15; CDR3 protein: CASSSTGTLKETQYF; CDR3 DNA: TGTGCCAGCAGCTCGACAGGAACATTGAAAGAGACCCAGTACTTC
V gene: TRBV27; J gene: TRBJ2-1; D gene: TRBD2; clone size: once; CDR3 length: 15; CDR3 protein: CASSPGLAGVNEQFF; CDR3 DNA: TGTGCCAGCAGTCCAGGACTAGCGGGAGTTAATGAGCAGTTCTTC
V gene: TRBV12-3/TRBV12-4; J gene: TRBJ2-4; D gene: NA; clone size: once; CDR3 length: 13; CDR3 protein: CASLIRAKNIQYF; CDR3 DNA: TGTGCCAGCCTTATTCGAGCCAAAAACATTCAGTACTTC
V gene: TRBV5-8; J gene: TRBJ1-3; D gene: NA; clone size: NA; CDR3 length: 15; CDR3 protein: CASSWGGAAGNTIYF; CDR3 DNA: TGTGCCAGCAGCTGGGGGGGGGCTGCTGGAAACACCATATATTTT
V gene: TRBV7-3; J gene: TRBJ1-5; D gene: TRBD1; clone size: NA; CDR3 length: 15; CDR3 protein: CATGQGTYSNQPQHF; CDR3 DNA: TGTGCCACCGGACAGGGCACCTATAGCAATCAGCCCCAGCATTTT
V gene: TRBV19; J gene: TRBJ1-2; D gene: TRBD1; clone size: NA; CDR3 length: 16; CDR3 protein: CASSPDRGPSNYGYTF; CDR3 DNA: TGTGCCAGTAGTCCGGACAGGGGGCCGTCTAACTATGGCTACACCTTC
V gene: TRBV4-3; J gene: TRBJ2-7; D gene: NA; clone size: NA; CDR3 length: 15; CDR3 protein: CASSQTEARSYEQYF; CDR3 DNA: TGCGCCAGCAGCCAAACCGAGGCGCGATCCTACGAGCAGTACTTC
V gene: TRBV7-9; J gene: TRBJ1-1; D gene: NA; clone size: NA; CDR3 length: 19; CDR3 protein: CASSPHPGGSPRVDTEAFF; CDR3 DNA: TGTGCCAGCAGCCCACACCCGGGGGGTTCTCCTAGGGTGGACACTGAAGCTTTCTTT
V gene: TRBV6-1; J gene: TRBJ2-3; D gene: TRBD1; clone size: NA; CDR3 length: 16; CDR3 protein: CASSVLGTGGGDTQYF; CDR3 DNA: TGTGCCAGCAGTGTACTCGGGACAGGGGGCGGAGATACGCAGTATTTT
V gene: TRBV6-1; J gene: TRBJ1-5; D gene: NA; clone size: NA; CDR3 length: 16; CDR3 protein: CASSVPGVGSNQPQHF; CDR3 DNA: TGTGCCAGCAGTGTACCGGGAGTGGGTAGCAATCAGCCCCAGCATTTT
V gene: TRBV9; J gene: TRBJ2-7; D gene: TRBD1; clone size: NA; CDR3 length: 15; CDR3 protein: CASSVAGTGNYEQYF; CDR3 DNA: TGTGCCAGCAGCGTAGCCGGGACAGGGAATTACGAGCAGTACTTC
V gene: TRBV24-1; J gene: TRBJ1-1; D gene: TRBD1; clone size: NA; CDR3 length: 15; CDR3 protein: CATFWTGALNTEAFF; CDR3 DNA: TGTGCCACCTTCTGGACAGGGGCTTTGAACACTGAAGCTTTCTTT
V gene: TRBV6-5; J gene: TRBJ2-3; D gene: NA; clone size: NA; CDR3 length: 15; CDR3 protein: CASIVSAAGADTQYF; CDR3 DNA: TGTGCCAGCATTGTTTCAGCGGCGGGTGCAGATACGCAGTATTTT
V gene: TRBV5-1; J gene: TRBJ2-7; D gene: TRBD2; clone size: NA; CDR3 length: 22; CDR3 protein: CASSAWLTRTGTSGSTRYEQYF; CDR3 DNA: TGCGCCAGTTCAGCTTGGCTAACACGGACCGGGACTAGCGGGAGTACGCGGTACGAGCAGTACTTC
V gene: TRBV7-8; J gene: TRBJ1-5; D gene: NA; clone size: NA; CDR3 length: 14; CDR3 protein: CASSLELQGEPQHF; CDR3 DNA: TGTGCCAGCAGCCTCGAGCTGCAAGGGGAGCCCCAGCATTTT
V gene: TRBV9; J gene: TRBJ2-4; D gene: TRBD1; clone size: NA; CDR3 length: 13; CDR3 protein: CASSGGQGATQYF; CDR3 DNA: TGTGCCAGCAGCGGAGGACAGGGGGCGACTCAGTACTTC
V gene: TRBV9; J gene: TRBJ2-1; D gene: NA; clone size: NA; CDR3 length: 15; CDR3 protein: CASSGRWGLYNEQFF; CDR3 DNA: TGTGCCAGCAGCGGTAGGTGGGGCCTCTACAATGAGCAGTTCTTC
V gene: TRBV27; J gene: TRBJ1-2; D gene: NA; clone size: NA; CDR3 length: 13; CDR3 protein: CASGYTRGGGYTF; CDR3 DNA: TGTGCCAGCGGCTATACTCGGGGGGGTGGCTACACCTTC
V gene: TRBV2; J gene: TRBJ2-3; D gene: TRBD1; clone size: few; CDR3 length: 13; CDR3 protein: CASRADRGDTQYF; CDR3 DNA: TGTGCCAGCAGGGCCGACAGGGGAGATACGCAGTATTTT
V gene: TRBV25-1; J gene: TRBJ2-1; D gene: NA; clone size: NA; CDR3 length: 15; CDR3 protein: CASSEPFVSGYKQFF; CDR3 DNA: TGTGCCAGCAGTGAACCCTTTGTGAGCGGGTATAAGCAGTTCTTC
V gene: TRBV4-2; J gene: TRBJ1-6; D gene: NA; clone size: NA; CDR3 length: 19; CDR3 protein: CASSQRTAGLSSYNSPLHF; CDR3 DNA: TGTGCCAGCAGCCAAAGAACAGCCGGTTTGAGCTCCTATAATTCACCCCTCCACTTT
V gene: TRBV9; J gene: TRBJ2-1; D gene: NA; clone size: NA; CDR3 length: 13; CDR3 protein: CASSVGYSPEQFF; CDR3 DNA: TGTGCCAGCAGCGTAGGCTACTCCCCCGAGCAGTTCTTC
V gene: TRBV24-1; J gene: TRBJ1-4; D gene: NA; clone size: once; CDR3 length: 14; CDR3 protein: CATSDRTGSEKLFF; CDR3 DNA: TGTGCCACCAGTGACCGCACAGGGTCTGAAAAACTGTTTTTT
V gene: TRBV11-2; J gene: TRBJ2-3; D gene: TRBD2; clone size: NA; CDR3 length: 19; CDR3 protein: CASSQGLAGGLGGTDTQYF; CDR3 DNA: TGTGCCAGCAGCCAAGGACTAGCGGGAGGGCTGGGTGGTACAGATACGCAGTATTTT
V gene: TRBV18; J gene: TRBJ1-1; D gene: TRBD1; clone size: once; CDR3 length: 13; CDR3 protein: CASSPDRETEAFF; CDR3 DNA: TGTGCCAGCTCACCCGACAGGGAGACTGAAGCTTTCTTT
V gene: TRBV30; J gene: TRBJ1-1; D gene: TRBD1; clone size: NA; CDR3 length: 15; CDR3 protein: CAWSFRTGVNTEAFF; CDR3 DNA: TGTGCCTGGAGTTTTAGGACAGGGGTGAACACTGAAGCTTTCTTT
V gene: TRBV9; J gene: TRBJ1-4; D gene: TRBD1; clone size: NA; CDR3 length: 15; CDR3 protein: CASSPRGTGYEKLFF; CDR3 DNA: TGTGCCAGCAGCCCCCGCGGGACAGGGTATGAAAAACTGTTTTTT
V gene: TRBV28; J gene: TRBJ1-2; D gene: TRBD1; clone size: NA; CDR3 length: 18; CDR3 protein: CASSLAPGQGFHNYGYTF; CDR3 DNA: TGTGCCAGCAGTTTAGCCCCGGGACAGGGATTCCACAACTATGGCTACACCTTC